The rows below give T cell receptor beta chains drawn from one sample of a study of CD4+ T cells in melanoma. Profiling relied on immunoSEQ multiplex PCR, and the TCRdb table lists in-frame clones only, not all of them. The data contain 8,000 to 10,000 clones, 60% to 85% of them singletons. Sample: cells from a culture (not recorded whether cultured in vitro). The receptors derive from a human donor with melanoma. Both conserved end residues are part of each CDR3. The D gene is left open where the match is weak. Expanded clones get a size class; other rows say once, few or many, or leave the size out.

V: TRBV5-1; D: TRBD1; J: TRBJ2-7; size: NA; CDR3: CASRRGQQSYEQYF; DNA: TGCGCCAGCAGACGGGGACAGCAGTCCTACGAGCAGTACTTC
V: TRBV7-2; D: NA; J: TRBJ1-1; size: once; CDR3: CASSLGRPAEAFF; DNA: TGTGCCAGCAGCTTAGGTCGGCCGGCTGAAGCTTTCTTT
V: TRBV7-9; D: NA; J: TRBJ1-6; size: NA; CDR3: CASSLPSVGQRPLHF; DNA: TGTGCCAGCAGCTTACCCTCCGTCGGGCAACGACCCCTCCACTTT
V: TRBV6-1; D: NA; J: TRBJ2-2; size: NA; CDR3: CASRHASGTGELFF; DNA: TGTGCCAGCAGGCACGCATCGGGCACCGGGGAGCTGTTTTTT
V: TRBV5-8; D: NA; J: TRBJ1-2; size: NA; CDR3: CASSRLPTGYTF; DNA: TGTGCCAGCAGCCGGTTGCCCACCGGCTACACCTTC
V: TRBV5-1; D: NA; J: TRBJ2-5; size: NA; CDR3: CASSFNSETQYF; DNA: TGCGCCAGCAGCTTTAATAGCGAGACCCAGTACTTC
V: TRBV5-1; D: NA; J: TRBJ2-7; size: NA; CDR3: CASSLEGFRGEQYF; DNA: TGCGCCAGCAGCTTGGAAGGGTTTCGGGGCGAGCAGTACTTC
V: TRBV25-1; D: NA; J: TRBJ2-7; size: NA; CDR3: CASQRLGSFYEQYF; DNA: TGTGCCAGCCAACGTCTCGGATCCTTCTACGAGCAGTACTTC
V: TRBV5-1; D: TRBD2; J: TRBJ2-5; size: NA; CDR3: CASSSITSGVQETQYF; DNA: TGCGCCAGCAGCTCTATTACTAGCGGGGTCCAAGAGACCCAGTACTTC
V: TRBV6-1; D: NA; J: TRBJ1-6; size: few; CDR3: CASNILKGVRPLHF; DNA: TGTGCCAGCAACATACTTAAGGGGGTGCGTCCCCTCCACTTT